This is a list of T cell receptor beta chains from one sample in a study of OX40 agonist ivuxolimab in advanced cancers. Sequencing was performed with immunoSEQ multiplex PCR; in TCRdb, only in-frame clones are kept and a portion is missing. The top ten hold approximately 0.56% of the sample, which has about 61,000 clones, roughly 85% seen once. Source: CD4+ or CD8+ T cells sorted from blood, taken in a trial of the OX40 agonist ivuxolimab. These receptors were collected from an adult with an advanced solid tumor such as melanoma, head and neck, liver or kidney cancer. The conserved cysteine and the conserved F or W are not part of the CDR3 here.

TRBJ1-1,TRBV19,ASSKTDLMNTEAF
TRBJ2-7,TRBV7-3,ASSLGPRGSSYEQY
TRBJ2-3,TRBV9,ASSVVPDSTTDTQY
TRBJ2-1,TRBV11-2,ASSLGVENEQF
TRBJ2-2,TRBV5-1,ASSWGKGQPNTGELF
TRBJ1-5,TRBV19,ASSIVFVDSNQPQH
TRBJ2-5,TRBV5-6,ASSFIQATQTQY
TRBJ2-3,TRBV5-6,ASSPAGYSTDTQY
TRBJ2-1,TRBV4-2,ASSQYRDKGLADPRGPYNEQF
TRBJ2-5,TRBV7-9,ASLAGPVGETQY
TRBJ1-2,TRBV4-1,ASSQDRGQGAYGYT
TRBJ2-5,TRBV25-1,ASSEYSGETQY
TRBJ2-2,TRBV12-5,ASGMLSGQGSFGYTGELF
TRBJ2-2,TRBV5-1,ASSLVGVNTGELF
TRBJ1-1,TRBV9,ASSAYLNTEAF
TRBJ1-2,TRBV29-1,SAAGGFSYGYT
TRBJ2-6,TRBV5-6,ASSGIGTTDSGANVLT
TRBJ2-5,TRBV4-3,ASSQDRGETQY
TRBJ1-1,TRBV5-4,ASTKTRTGRDTEAF
TRBJ1-1,TRBV5-1,ASSLAVSTEAF
TRBJ2-7,TRBV6-1,ASSDLAYEQY
TRBJ2-7,TRBV2,ASRSSYEQY
TRBJ1-1,TRBV4-1,ASSQRSVSTNTEAF
TRBJ2-3,TRBV9,ASSVAYSTSTDTQY
TRBJ1-2,TRBV5-1,ASSYGTRRNYGYT
TRBJ2-7,TRBV7-2,ASRLVAGDHEQY
TRBJ2-2,TRBV29-1,SVVTGGAGELF
TRBJ2-5,TRBV21-1,ASGEPPDAETQY
TRBJ1-2,TRBV30,AWSEGGNYGYT
TRBJ2-3,TRBV19,ASSMYSSTDTQY
TRBJ2-7,TRBV7-9,ASSLAGGPIGEQY
TRBJ1-3,TRBV11-2,ASSRVSGNTIY
TRBJ2-6,TRBV30,ACDRVGANVLT
TRBJ2-5,TRBV5-4,ASSLEGDSREETQY
TRBJ2-1,TRBV2,ASRPPGTPLYNEQF
TRBJ1-3,TRBV2,ASSQGPGNTIY
TRBJ1-5,TRBV2,ASRGDSQPQH
TRBJ1-1,TRBV6-5,ASSYSDATNTEAF
TRBJ2-3,TRBV5-4,ASSLTVSSTDTQY
TRBJ2-7,TRBV14,ASSQDRIRTASYEQY
TRBJ1-5,TRBV16,ASSQMWSSNQPQH
TRBJ1-6,TRBV6-5,ASRRSYNSPLH
TRBJ1-4,TRBV14,ASSQDMAVSKLF
TRBJ2-3,TRBV2,ASSVTGRGRTDTQY
TRBJ1-5,TRBV15,ATSREVRQPQH
TRBJ2-1,TRBV4-2,ASSQAQGSTPSYNEQF
TRBJ1-1,TRBV5-1,ASSSDRFNTEAF
TRBJ1-2,TRBV7-9,ATEGGQGAHGYT
TRBJ2-2,TRBV4-1,ASSQDRWAGDHTGELF
TRBJ2-7,TRBV5-4,ASSPGVPGEQY
TRBJ1-1,TRBV6-5,ASSYSIRTKGAF
TRBJ2-3,TRBV11-2,ASSPLDTDTQY
TRBJ1-1,TRBV28,ASSQLIGTEAF
TRBJ2-5,TRBV7-8,ASSPEPVAGGGTQY
TRBJ2-7,TRBV5-1,ASSLEVRTSIYEQY
TRBJ2-1,TRBV27,ASRSLAGARLVDNEQF
TRBJ1-2,TRBV28,ASRGRTNYGYT